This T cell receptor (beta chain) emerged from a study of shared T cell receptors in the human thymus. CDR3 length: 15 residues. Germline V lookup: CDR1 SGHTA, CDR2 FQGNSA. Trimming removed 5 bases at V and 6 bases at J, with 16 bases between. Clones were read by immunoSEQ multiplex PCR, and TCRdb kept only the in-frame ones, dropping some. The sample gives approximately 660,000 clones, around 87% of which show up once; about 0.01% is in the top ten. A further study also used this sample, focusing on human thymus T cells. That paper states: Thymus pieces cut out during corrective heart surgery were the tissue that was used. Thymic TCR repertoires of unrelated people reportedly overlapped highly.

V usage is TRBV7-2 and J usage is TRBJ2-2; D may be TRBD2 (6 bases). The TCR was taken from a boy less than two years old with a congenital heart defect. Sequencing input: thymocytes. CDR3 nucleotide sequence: TGTGCCAGCAGCGACGGGACGGAGGGCCCCGGGGAGCTGTTTTTT. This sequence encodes CASSDGTEGPGELFF.